The 9 T cell receptor beta chains presented below share a single source sample, sequenced in a study of Ad26.COV2.S vaccination and SARS-CoV-2 variants. Libraries were prepared by immunoSEQ multiplex PCR; TCRdb keeps only in-frame clonotypes and omits some of them. This sample has around 450,000 clones, with nearly 90% found just once. The sample's treatment: about 20 received Ad26.COV2.S at low or high dose, single or two shots; about five received placebo; per-sample allocation not given. All samples were drawn on day 63, counting from the first vaccine or placebo injection. The source was peripheral blood, collected in a trial of Ad26.COV2.S vaccine versus placebo. The receptor source for this set is a person aged 18-65 years who received the Ad26.COV2.S COVID-19 vaccine or a placebo.

The rearrangement links TRBV3-1 (or the pseudogene TRBV3-2) to TRBJ2-3, with D perhaps given as TRBD1 or TRBD2 (5 bases each). Germline V gene sequence: CDR1 LGHDT, CDR2 YNNKEL (reference sequence). CDR3 size: 18 residues. V lost 0 bases, J lost 2 bases, and 18 bases lay in between. The CDR3 sequence: CASSQDRGVLSYTDTQYF. The CDR3 DNA reads as TGTGCCAGCAGCCAAGATCGAGGGGTTTTAAGCTACACAGATACGCAGTATTTT.

The chain links TRBV11-1 to TRBJ2-7, with 12 bases aligning to TRBD2. The CDR3 totals 15 residues. The V segment lost 4 bases and the J segment 6 bases; nucleotides outside the gene matches: 7. The germline V gene has CDR1 SGHAT and CDR2 FQDESV (reference sequence). CDR3 region: CASSSPSGGASEQYF. In nucleotides, the CDR3 is TGTGCCAGCAGCTCCCCTAGCGGGGGGGCGAGCGAGCAGTACTTC.

This chain joins TRBV24-1 and TRBJ2-3; D ambiguous. The CDR3 loop spans 15 amino acids. Germline V lookup: CDR1 KGHDR, CDR2 SFDVKD. Trimming stripped 2 bases from V and 7 bases from J, with 15 bases between. CDR3 DNA sequence: TGTGCCACCAGTGATTACAACGACGGCAGAAATACGCAGTATTTT. Protein sequence: CATSDYNDGRNTQYF.

The CDR3 region is CASSLARAGGREQYV. The CDR3 DNA reads TGTGCCAGCAGTTTAGCCCGAGCGGGAGGTCGGGAGCAGTACGTC. This chain uses TRBV28 with TRBJ2-7, with 9 bases matching TRBD2. Germline CDR1 and CDR2: MDHEN and SYDVKM. The CDR3 covers 15 residues. J gave up 7 bases and V 2 bases, and 9 bases lay outside the gene matches.

This sequence joins TRBV29-1 and TRBJ1-2; D not resolved. The V gene's germline CDR1 is SQVTM and CDR2 ANQGSEA. The CDR3 consists of 13 residues. Trimming took off 5 bases at V and 0 bases at J, with 10 bases between the two ends. CDR3 region: CSVYPGPNYGYTF. The CDR3 nucleotides are TGCAGCGTTTACCCAGGTCCTAACTATGGCTACACCTTC.

The rearrangement uses TRBV19 and TRBJ1-5; D gene uncertain. The CDR3 has 15 residues. The germline V and J ends were trimmed by 1 base and 6 bases, with 13 bases remaining between them. CDR1 and CDR2 (germline): LNHDA, SQIVND (reference sequence). CDR3 sequence (DNA): TGTGCCAGTAGTATAGCTCGGGGTTGGGGTCAGCCCCAGCATTTT. Translating gives CASSIARGWGQPQHF.

The CDR3 sequence is CASGPGGHSTEAFF. For the CDR3, the DNA is TGTGCCAGCGGCCCTGGGGGGCACAGCACTGAAGCTTTCTTT. This chain joins TRBV5-4 and TRBJ1-1, with D perhaps matching TRBD1 (6 bases). The CDR3 contains 14 residues. Trimming removed 7 bases at V and 4 bases at J, with 17 bases between. Germline values: CDR1 SGHNT, CDR2 YYREEE (reference sequence).

The chain couples TRBV13 to TRBJ1-1; possibly TRBD1 for D (5 bases). Trimming stripped 6 bases from V and 1 base from J, with 18 bases between. CDR3 length: 16 residues. Germline V gene lookup returns CDR1 PRHDT and CDR2 FYEKMQ (reference sequence). CDR3 sequence: CASSPAFRRGNTEAFF. The CDR3 coding sequence is TGTGCCAGCAGTCCAGCCTTCCGGAGGGGGAACACTGAAGCTTTCTTT.

The chain couples TRBV7-9 to TRBJ2-5; D possibly corresponds to TRBD1 (5 bases). V gave up 5 bases and J gave up 1 base, with 14 bases separating them. The CDR3 length is 15 residues. Germline V CDR1 and CDR2: SEHNR, FQNEAQ (reference sequence). The CDR3 here is CASSLGKGIQETQYF. Here the CDR3 DNA reads TGTGCCAGCAGCCTAGGAAAGGGGATCCAAGAGACCCAGTACTTC.